These 5 T cell receptor beta chains were all obtained from the same sample, sequenced in a study of early stage breast cancer tumors. Clones were sequenced by immunoSEQ multiplex PCR, and TCRdb holds only the in-frame ones, with some missing. The sample records 25,000 to 30,000 clones, approximately 80% being singletons. Sequencing was carried out using blood. The receptors stem from a person between 60 and 69 years old with breast cancer.

This clone appeared a single time. This chain uses TRBV7-9 with TRBJ1-2, with D possibly being TRBD1 (5 bases). The CDR3 has 15 residues. Looked up from germline, CDR1 is SEHNR and CDR2 is FQNEAQ (reference sequence). V gave up 1 base and J gave up 2 bases, with 11 bases separating them. The CDR3 region is CASSLEVGGNYGYTF. The CDR3 bases are TGTGCCAGCAGCTTAGAGGTGGGGGGAAACTATGGCTACACCTTC.

J is TRBJ1-2 and V is TRBV5-1, with TRBD1 identical over 7 bases. This CDR3 spans 14 amino acids. J gave up 2 bases and V 3 bases, and 4 bases lay outside the gene matches. Germline CDR1 is SGHRS and CDR2 is YFSETQ. The CDR3 DNA reads as TGCGCCAGCAGCTACGACAGGGCGAACTATGGCTACACCTTC. This codes for CASSYDRANYGYTF.

This chain links TRBV30 with TRBJ2-2; no clear D gene. The CDR3 extends over 17 amino acids. Per germline, CDR1 GTSNPN and CDR2 SVGIG (reference sequence). Trimming left V 0 bases short and J 2 bases short, with 16 bases between. The CDR3 loop reads CAWSVLRTLFNTGELFF. Written as DNA, the CDR3 is TGTGCCTGGAGTGTACTAAGAACCCTCTTTAACACCGGGGAGCTGTTTTTT.

The CDR3 sequence: CASRPGTEEQYF. CDR3 coding DNA: TGTGCCAGCAGACCCGGGACAGAAGAGCAGTACTTC. This chain links TRBV6-6 with TRBJ2-7; TRBD1 aligns across 7 bases. The germline gives CDR1 MNHNY, CDR2 SVGAGI (reference sequence). The CDR3 has 12 residues. V lost 6 bases, J lost 7 bases, and 6 bases stayed unmatched.

In this sample, this clone turned up a few times. The chain has TRBV6-1 and TRBJ2-5; 10 positions agree with TRBD1. Germline values: CDR1 MNHNS, CDR2 SASEGT. V lost 5 bases and J lost 5; bases outside the gene matches: 5. The CDR3 is made up of 14 amino acids. CDR3 nucleotide sequence: TGTGCCAGCAGTAAAGGGACAGGGGTTGAGACCCAGTACTTC. This encodes CASSKGTGVETQYF.